This T cell receptor (beta chain) was sequenced in a study of blood T cell repertoires in COVID-19. Study overall: The United States, Italy and Spain supplied acute and convalescent COVID-19 samples. The cDNA or gDNA used as material had been derived from T cells, B-cell-depleted T cells, or PBMCs.

As handled by the study authors: Using reference gene primer amplification, nucleated cell counts were estimated. TCRdb's copy holds only in-frame clones and misses some; the assay was immunoSEQ multiplex PCR. V and J calls plus clone size are reproduced from that table; the DNA served to infer D and trimming. The sample contains 200,000 to 250,000 clones, approximately 90% of which appear only once. The CDR3 extends over 16 amino acids. The sequence came from a woman in her twenties or thirties who had recovered from COVID-19. Source material: PBMCs or T cells enriched from blood (not recorded which). The chain joins TRBV12-2 to TRBJ2-1; the tabulated D call, TRBD1, remains unverified against the DNA. TRBV12-2 is designated a pseudogene. The CDR3: CASRLARQGSYNEQFF. The CDR3 coding sequence is TGTGCAAGTCGCTTAGCGAGACAGGGTTCCTACAATGAGCAGTTCTTC.